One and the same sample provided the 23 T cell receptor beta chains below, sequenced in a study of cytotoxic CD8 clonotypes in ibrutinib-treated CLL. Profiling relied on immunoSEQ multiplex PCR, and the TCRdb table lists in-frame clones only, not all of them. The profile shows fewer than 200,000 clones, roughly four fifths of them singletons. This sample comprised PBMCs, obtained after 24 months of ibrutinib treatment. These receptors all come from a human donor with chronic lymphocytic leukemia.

The CDR3 DNA reads as TGTGCCTGGAGTCGCGGACAGACTGAAGCTTTCTTT. Translation gives CAWSRGQTEAFF. The rearrangement uses TRBV30 and TRBJ1-1; weak D call: TRBD1 (6 bases). Trimming left V 2 bases short and J 5 bases short, with 9 bases between. This CDR3 is 12 amino acids long. Germline CDR1 reads GTSNPN; CDR2 reads SVGIG (reference sequence).

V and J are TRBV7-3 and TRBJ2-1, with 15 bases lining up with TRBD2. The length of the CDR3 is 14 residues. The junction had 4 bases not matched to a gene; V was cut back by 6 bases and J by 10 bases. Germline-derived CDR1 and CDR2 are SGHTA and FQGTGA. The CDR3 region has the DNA TGTGCCAGCAGACCCGGGACTAGCGGGAGGGAGCAGTTCTTC. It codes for CASRPGTSGREQFF.

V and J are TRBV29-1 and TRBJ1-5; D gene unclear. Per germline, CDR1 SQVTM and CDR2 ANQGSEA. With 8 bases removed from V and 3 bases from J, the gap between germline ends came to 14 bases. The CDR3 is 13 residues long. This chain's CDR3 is CSFSRAFNQPQHF. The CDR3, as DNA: TGCAGCTTCAGCCGGGCCTTCAATCAGCCCCAGCATTTT.

CDR3: CASSQDGRRDREGGYTF. CDR3 DNA: TGCGCCAGCAGCCAAGATGGCCGGCGGGACAGGGAAGGAGGCTACACCTTC. This sequence joins TRBV4-1 and TRBJ1-2; TRBD1 matches 9 bases. CDR3 length: 17 amino acids. V shed 0 bases and J 8 bases; nucleotides not matched to a gene: 13. Germline loops: CDR1 MGHRA, CDR2 YSYEKL.

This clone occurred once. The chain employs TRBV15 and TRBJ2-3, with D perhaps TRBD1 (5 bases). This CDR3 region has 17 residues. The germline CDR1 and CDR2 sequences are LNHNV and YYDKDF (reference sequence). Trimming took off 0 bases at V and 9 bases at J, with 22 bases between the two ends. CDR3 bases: TGTGCCACCAGCAGAGAGACGAAGAGACAGTCCCCGCAGACGCAGTATTTT. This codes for CATSRETKRQSPQTQYF.

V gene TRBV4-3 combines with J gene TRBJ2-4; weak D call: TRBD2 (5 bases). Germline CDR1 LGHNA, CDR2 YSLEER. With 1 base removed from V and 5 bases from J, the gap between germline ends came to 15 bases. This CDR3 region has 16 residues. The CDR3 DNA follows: TGCGCCAGCAGCCAAGCGCTAGCAAGAGGAGAAAACATTCAGTACTTC. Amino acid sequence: CASSQALARGENIQYF.

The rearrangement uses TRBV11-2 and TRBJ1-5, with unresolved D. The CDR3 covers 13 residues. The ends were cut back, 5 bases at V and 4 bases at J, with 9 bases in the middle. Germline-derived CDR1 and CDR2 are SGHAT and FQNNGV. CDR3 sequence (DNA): TGTGCCAGCAGCAATACACCGAATCAGCCCCAGCATTTT. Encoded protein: CASSNTPNQPQHF.

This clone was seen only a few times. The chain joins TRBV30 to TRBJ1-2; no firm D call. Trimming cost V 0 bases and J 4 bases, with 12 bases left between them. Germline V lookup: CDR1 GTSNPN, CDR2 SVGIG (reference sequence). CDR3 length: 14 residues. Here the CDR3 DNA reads TGTGCCTGGAGTGTAATATCGAAGTCCTATGGCTACACCTTC. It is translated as CAWSVISKSYGYTF.

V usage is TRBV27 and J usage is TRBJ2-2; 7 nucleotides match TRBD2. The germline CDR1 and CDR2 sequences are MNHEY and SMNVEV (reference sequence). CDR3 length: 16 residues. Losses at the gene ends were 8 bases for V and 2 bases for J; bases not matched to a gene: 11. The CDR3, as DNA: TGTGCCAGCGGGCGGCGGCTAGCGGTTAACACCGGGGAGCTGTTTTTT. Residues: CASGRRLAVNTGELFF.

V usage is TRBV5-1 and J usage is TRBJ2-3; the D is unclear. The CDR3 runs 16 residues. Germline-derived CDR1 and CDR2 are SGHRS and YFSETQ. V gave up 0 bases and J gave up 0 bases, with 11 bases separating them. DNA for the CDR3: TGCGCCAGCAGCTTGGTGGCTAGAACTAGCACAGATACGCAGTATTTT. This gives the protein CASSLVARTSTDTQYF.

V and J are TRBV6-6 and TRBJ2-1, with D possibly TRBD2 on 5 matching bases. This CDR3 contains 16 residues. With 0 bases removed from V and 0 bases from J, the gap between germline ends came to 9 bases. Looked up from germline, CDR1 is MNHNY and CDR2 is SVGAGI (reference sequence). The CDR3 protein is CASSYSSGSSYNEQFF. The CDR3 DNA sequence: TGTGCCAGCAGTTACTCGAGTGGGAGCTCCTACAATGAGCAGTTCTTC.

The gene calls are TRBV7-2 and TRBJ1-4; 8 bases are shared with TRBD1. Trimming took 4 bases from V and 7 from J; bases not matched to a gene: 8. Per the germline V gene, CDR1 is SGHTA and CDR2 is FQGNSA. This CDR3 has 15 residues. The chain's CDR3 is CASSSYGTGGEKLFF. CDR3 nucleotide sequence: TGTGCCAGCAGCTCTTATGGGACAGGCGGTGAAAAACTGTTTTTT.

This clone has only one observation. CDR3 bases: TGCGCCAGCAGCTCTAGCGGGAGGCGGGTCCAAGAGACCCAGTACTTC. Translation gives CASSSSGRRVQETQYF. V usage is TRBV5-1 and J usage is TRBJ2-5, with 11 bases matching TRBD2. The CDR3 loop spans 16 amino acids. V was clipped by 3 bases and J by 1 base; unmatched bases: 5. Germline CDR1 reads SGHRS; CDR2 reads YFSETQ.

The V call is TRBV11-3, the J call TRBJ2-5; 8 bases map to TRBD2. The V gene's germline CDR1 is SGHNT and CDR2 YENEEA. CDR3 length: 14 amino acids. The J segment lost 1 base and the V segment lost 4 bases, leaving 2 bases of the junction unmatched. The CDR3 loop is CASSSRGGQETQYF. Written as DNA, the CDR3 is TGTGCCAGCAGCTCCCGGGGGGGCCAAGAGACCCAGTACTTC.

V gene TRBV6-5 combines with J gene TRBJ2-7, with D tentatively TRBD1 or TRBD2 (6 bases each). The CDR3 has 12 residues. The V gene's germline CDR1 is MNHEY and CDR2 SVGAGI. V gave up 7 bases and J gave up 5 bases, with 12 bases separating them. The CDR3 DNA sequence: TGTGCCAGCATAGGAGGGGGACACGAGCAGTACTTC. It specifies CASIGGGHEQYF.

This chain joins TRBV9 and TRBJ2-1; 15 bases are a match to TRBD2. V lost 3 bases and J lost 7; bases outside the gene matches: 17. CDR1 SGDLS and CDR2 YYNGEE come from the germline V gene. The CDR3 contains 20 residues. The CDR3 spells CASSALGTSGGTDKENEQFF. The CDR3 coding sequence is TGTGCCAGCAGCGCACTGGGGACTAGCGGGGGGACGGACAAAGAGAATGAGCAGTTCTTC.

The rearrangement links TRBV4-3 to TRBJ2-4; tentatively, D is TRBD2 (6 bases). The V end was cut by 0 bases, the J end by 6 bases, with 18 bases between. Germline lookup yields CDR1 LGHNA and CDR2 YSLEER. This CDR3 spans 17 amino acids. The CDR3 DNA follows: TGCGCCAGCAGCCAAGACCCCGGGAGTATCTACGGAAACATTCAGTACTTC. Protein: CASSQDPGSIYGNIQYF.

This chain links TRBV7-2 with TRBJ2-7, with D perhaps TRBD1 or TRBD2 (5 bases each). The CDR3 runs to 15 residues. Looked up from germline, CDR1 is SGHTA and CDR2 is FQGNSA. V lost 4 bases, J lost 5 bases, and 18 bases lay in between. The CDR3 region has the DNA TGTGCCAGCAGCTCTCTTGGGACGTGGCCCCACGAGCAGTACTTC. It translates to CASSSLGTWPHEQYF.

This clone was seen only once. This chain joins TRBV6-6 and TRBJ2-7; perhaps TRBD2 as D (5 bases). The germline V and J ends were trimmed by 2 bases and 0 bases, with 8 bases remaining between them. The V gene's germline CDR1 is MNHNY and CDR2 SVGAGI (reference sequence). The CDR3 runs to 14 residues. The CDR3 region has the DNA TGTGCCAGCAGTTACACCGGGATCTCCTACGAGCAGTACTTC. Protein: CASSYTGISYEQYF.

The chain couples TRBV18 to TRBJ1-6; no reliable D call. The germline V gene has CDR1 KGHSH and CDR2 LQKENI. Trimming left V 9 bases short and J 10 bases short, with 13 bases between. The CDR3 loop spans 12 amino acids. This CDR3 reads CASSTMESPLHF. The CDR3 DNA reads TGTGCCAGTTCAACGATGGAGTCACCCCTCCACTTT.

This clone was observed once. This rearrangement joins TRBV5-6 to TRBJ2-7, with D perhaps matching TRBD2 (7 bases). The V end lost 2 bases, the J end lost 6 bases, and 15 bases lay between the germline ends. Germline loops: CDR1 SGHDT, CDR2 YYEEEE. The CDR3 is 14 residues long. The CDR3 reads CASSLRRGRGEQYF. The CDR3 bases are TGTGCCAGCAGCTTAAGGCGGGGGCGGGGCGAGCAGTACTTC.

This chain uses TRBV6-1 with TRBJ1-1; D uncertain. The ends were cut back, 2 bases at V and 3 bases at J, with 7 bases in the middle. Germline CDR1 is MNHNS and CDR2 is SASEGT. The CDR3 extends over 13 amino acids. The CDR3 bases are TGTGCCAGCAGTGAACAGGCCCACACTGAAGCTTTCTTT. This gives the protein CASSEQAHTEAFF.

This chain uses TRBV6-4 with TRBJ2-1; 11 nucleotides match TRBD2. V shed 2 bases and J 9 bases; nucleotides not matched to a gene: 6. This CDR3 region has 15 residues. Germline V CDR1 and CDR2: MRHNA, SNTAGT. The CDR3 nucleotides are TGTGCCAGCAGTGACAGTAGCGGGAGGGCCTCTGAGCAGTTCTTC. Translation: CASSDSSGRASEQFF.